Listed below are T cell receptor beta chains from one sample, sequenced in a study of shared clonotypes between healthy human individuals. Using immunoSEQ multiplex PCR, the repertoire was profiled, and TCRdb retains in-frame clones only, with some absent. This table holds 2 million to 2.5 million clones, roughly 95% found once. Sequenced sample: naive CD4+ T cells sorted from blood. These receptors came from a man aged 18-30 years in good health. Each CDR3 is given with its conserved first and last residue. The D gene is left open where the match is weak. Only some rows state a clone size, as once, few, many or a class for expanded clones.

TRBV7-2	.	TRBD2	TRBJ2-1	CASRLGREATIEQFF	TGTGCCAGCAGACTAGGGCGGGAGGCTACCATTGAGCAGTTCTTC
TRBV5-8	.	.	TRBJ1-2	CASSPGPRNYGYTF	TGTGCCAGCAGCCCGGGACCACGTAACTATGGCTACACCTTC
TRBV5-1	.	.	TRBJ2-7	CASSLGQAASSYEQYF	TGCGCCAGCAGCTTGGGACAGGCGGCAAGCTCCTACGAGCAGTACTTC
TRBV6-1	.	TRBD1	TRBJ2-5	CASSVGTVQETQYF	TGTGCCAGCAGTGTCGGGACAGTTCAAGAGACCCAGTACTTC
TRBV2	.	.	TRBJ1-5	CASRQGAWGNQPQHF	TGTGCCAGCAGGCAAGGGGCTTGGGGCAATCAGCCCCAGCATTTT
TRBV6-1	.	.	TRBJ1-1	CASSEVRQGEAFF	TGTGCCAGCAGTGAAGTTCGCCAGGGTGAAGCTTTCTTT
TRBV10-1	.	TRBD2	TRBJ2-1	CASSAGGYEQFF	TGCGCCAGCAGTGCGGGAGGGTATGAGCAGTTCTTC
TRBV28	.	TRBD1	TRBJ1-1	CASSFPGTDVAFF	TGTGCCAGCAGTTTCCCCGGGACAGATGTGGCTTTCTTT
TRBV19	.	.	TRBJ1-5	CASSIGVVSNQPQHF	TGTGCCAGTAGTATAGGGGTTGTTAGCAATCAGCCCCAGCATTTT
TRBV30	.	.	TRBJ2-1	CAWDRGEVYNEQFF	TGTGCCTGGGACCGGGGAGAGGTCTACAATGAGCAGTTCTTC
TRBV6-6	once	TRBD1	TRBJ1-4	CASSQTGDPLNEKLFF	TGTGCCAGCAGTCAGACAGGGGATCCCCTTAATGAAAAACTGTTTTTT
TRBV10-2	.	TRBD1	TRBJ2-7	CASTLGTATYEQYF	TGCGCCAGCACCCTCGGGACAGCCACCTACGAGCAGTACTTC
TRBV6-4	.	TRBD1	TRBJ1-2	CASSDSGQGGSYGYTF	TGTGCCAGCAGTGACTCTGGCCAGGGGGGTAGCTATGGCTACACCTTC
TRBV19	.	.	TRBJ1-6	CASSPNRADIASPLHF	TGTGCCAGTAGTCCGAACAGGGCAGATATTGCTTCACCCCTCCACTTT
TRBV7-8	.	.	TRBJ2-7	CASSLVREQYF	TGTGCCAGCAGCTTAGTGCGCGAGCAGTACTTC
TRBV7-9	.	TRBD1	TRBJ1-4	CASSLQAGGRTNEKLFF	TGTGCCAGCAGCCTTCAGGCAGGGGGGCGGACTAATGAAAAACTGTTTTTT
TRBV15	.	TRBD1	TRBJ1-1	CATSREGRGRTEAFF	TGTGCCACCAGCAGAGAGGGCAGGGGGAGAACTGAAGCTTTCTTT
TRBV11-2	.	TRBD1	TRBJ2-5	CASSPGTGQETQYF	TGTGCCAGCAGCCCCGGGACAGGACAAGAGACCCAGTACTTC
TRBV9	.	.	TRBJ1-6	CASSIGQYQGSPLHF	TGTGCCAGCAGCATCGGACAGTACCAGGGTTCACCCCTCCACTTT
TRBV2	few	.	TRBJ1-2	CASSGEGQGYGYTF	TGTGCCAGCAGTGGAGAGGGGCAGGGGTATGGCTACACCTTC
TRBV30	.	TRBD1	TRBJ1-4	CAWDRGSEKLFF	TGTGCCTGGGACAGGGGAAGTGAAAAACTGTTTTTT
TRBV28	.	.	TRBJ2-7	CASRGDSLGSYEQYF	TGTGCCAGCAGGGGAGACAGCTTAGGTAGCTACGAGCAGTACTTC